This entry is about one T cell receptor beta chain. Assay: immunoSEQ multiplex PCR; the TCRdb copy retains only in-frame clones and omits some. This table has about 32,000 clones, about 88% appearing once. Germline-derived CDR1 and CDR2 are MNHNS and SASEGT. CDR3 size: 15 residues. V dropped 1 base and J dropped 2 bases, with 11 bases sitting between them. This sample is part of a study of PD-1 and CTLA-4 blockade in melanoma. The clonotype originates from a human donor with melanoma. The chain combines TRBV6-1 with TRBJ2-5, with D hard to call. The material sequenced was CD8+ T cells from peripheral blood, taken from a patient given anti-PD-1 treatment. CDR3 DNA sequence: TGTGCCAGCAGTGAAGAGTCAGCAGTTCAAGAGACCCAGTACTTC. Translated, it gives CASSEESAVQETQYF.